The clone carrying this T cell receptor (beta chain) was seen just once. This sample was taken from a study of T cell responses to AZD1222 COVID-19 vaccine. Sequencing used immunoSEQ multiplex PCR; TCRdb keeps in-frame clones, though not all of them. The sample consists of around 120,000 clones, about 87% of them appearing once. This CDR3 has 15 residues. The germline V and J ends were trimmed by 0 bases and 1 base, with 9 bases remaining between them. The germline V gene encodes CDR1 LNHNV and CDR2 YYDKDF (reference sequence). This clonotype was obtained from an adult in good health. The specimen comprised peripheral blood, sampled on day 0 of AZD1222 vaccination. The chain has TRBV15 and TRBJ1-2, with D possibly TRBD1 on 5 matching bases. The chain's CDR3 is CATSREDIYNYGYTF. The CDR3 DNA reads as TGTGCCACCAGCAGAGAGGACATTTATAACTATGGCTACACCTTC. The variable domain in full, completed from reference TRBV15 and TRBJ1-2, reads DAMVIQNPRYQVTQFGKPVTLSCSQTLNHNVMYWYQQKSSQAPKLLFHYYDKDFNNEADTPDNFQSRRPNTSFCFLDIRSPGLGDTAMYLCATSREDIYNYGYTFGSGTRLTVV.